The rows below give T cell receptor beta chains drawn from one sample of a study of response to subunit inactivated influenza vaccine. TCRdb redid the calling of the RT-PCR reads with MiXCR, one entry per CDR3 protein. Of under 950,000 distinct CDR3 sequences in the sample, approximately 22% are singletons; the top ten hold roughly 10%. Specimen: PBMCs from blood, collected 4 to 6 days after vaccination. The source is a man in his fifties who received an inactivated influenza vaccine. Both conserved end residues are part of each CDR3. The D gene is left open where the match is weak. Rows give clone size only sometimes, using once, few, many, or a class for an expanded clone.

>TRBV18|.|few|TRBJ2-7
CASSRTGAGFVHEQYF
TGTGCCAGCTCACGGACCGGAGCAGGGTTTGTGCACGAGCAGTACTTC
>TRBV7-2|.|few|TRBJ1-5
CASSPSGPKQPQHF
TGTGCCAGCAGCCCCAGTGGGCCAAAACAGCCCCAGCATTTT
>TRBV10-3|TRBD1|once|TRBJ2-1
CAISESAGGFNEQFF
TGTGCCATCAGTGAGTCGGCAGGGGGCTTTAATGAGCAGTTCTTC
>TRBV12-3/TRBV12-4|TRBD2|.|TRBJ2-7
CASSFRTSGGTGEQYF
TGTGCCAGCAGTTTCCGGACTAGCGGGGGGACCGGCGAGCAGTACTTC
>TRBV6-2/TRBV6-3|.|.|TRBJ2-1
CATAWGINEQFF
TGTGCCACCGCCTGGGGAATCAATGAGCAGTTCTTC
>TRBV7-9|.|.|TRBJ1-2
CASSLVLGVNGYTF
TGTGCCAGCAGCTTAGTATTGGGGGTTAATGGCTACACCTTC
>TRBV6-2/TRBV6-3|.|.|TRBJ1-5
CASRPIGTVNQPQHF
TGTGCCAGCAGACCCATCGGCACAGTCAATCAGCCCCAGCATTTT
>TRBV7-2|TRBD2|many|TRBJ2-1
CASSPRTRGDEQFF
TGTGCCAGCAGCCCCAGGACTAGAGGCGATGAGCAGTTCTTC
>TRBV5-5|.|.|TRBJ2-2
CASSLEGQGSTGELFF
TGTGCCAGCAGCTTAGAGGGGCAGGGAAGCACCGGGGAGCTGTTTTTT
>TRBV4-3|.|many|TRBJ2-1
CASSLVPGAEQFF
TGCGCCAGCAGCCTCGTGCCGGGGGCTGAGCAGTTCTTC